One sample yielded the 18 T cell receptor beta chains listed below, sequenced in a study of shared clonotypes between healthy human individuals. Only in-frame clones appear in the TCRdb table, and some are missing; sequencing was by immunoSEQ multiplex PCR. The sample holds about 230,000 clones, 50% to 75% seen once. The sequencing sample was made of memory CD4+ T cells sorted from blood. Subset described: CD45RA-negative fraction. These receptors came from a man in his thirties or forties in good health.

The genes are TRBV2 and TRBJ2-7, with 11 bases matching TRBD2. The CDR3 length is 16 residues. Germline CDR1 is SNHLY and CDR2 is FYNNEI. The junction had 8 bases not matched to a gene; V was cut back by 2 bases and J by 5 bases. As DNA, the CDR3 is TGTGCCAGCAGTGAAAAGATAGCGGGAGGGAACCACGAGCAGTACTTC. Its protein product is CASSEKIAGGNHEQYF.

This chain links TRBV28 with TRBJ2-7; 11 positions agree with TRBD2. This CDR3 comprises 14 residues. CDR1 MDHEN and CDR2 SYDVKM come from the germline V gene. Trimming removed 7 bases from V and 4 bases from J; junction bases left unmatched: 6. The CDR3 DNA follows: TGTGCCAGCATTAGCGGGAGGGCCGGGTACGAGCAGTACTTC. It translates to CASISGRAGYEQYF.

This clone was detected only a few times. The V and J genes are TRBV7-3 and TRBJ2-3, with a possible D match to TRBD2 (6 bases). This CDR3 has 15 amino acids. The V gene's germline CDR1 is SGHTA and CDR2 FQGTGA. The ends were cut back, 2 bases at V and 4 bases at J, with 13 bases in the middle. The CDR3 DNA follows: TGTGCCAGCAGCTTAGGAGGGCCCGAGGCAGATACGCAGTATTTT. Translated, it gives CASSLGGPEADTQYF.

This clone was detected only a few times. The J gene is TRBJ1-4, the V gene TRBV5-5; TRBD1 agrees at 8 bases. V shed 4 bases and J 8 bases; nucleotides not matched to a gene: 13. From germline, CDR1 is SGHKS and CDR2 YYEKEE (reference sequence). CDR3 length equals 16 residues. CDR3 sequence (DNA): TGTGCCAGCAGCAGCCCCGGGACAGGAGTTGGCGAAAAACTGTTTTTT. Translation: CASSSPGTGVGEKLFF.

The chain couples TRBV7-2 to TRBJ2-7; no firm D call. The CDR3 is made up of 15 amino acids. The V end was cut by 1 base, the J end by 4 bases, with 14 bases between. The germline CDR1 and CDR2 sequences are SGHTA and FQGNSA. CDR3 in DNA: TGTGCCAGCAGCTTAGTAATCGGTACAGTTTACGAGCAGTACTTC. It translates to CASSLVIGTVYEQYF.

This chain connects TRBV18 to TRBJ2-7; 7 bases agree with TRBD2. The length of the CDR3 is 15 residues. Trimming at V came to 4 bases and at J to 2 bases, leaving 8 bases not matched to a gene. The germline gives CDR1 KGHSH, CDR2 LQKENI. The CDR3 loop reads CASSRGGQGPYEQYF. The CDR3 nucleotides are TGTGCCAGCTCACGGGGGGGTCAGGGCCCCTACGAGCAGTACTTC.

The genes are TRBV7-2 and TRBJ2-5; D is unclear. Looked up from germline, CDR1 is SGHTA and CDR2 is FQGNSA. The V end was cut by 1 base, the J end by 3 bases, with 12 bases between. This CDR3 comprises 15 residues. The CDR3 DNA reads as TGTGCCAGCAGCTTAGGAGGCGATGTAGAAGAGACCCAGTACTTC. This codes for CASSLGGDVEETQYF.

The V gene is TRBV7-8, the J gene TRBJ2-2, with D perhaps matching TRBD1 (6 bases). With 5 bases removed from V and 6 bases from J, the gap between germline ends came to 16 bases. Germline loops: CDR1 SGHVS, CDR2 FQNEAQ. The CDR3 is 15 residues long. The CDR3 sequence: CASSPPTGGAGELFF. DNA for the CDR3: TGTGCCAGCAGCCCGCCGACAGGTGGGGCCGGGGAGCTGTTTTTT.

Remarks on this clone: A much larger clone differs by one base, so this may be a read error. The chain joins TRBV4-3 to TRBJ1-2; D not resolved. The CDR3 runs 13 residues. Germline-derived CDR1 and CDR2 are LGHNA and YSLEER. As DNA, the CDR3 is TGCGCCAGCAGCCAAGATTTGGTCGGCGGCTACATCTTC. Translated: CASSQDLVGGYIF.

The rearrangement joins TRBV5-4 to TRBJ1-2, with D hard to call. Germline loops: CDR1 SGHNT, CDR2 YYREEE (reference sequence). The CDR3 consists of 14 residues. V was shortened by 4 bases and J by 8 bases, with 18 bases between the two germline ends. The DNA for the CDR3 is TGTGCCAGCAGCCAAAGCTCCATTCAGTTCGGCTACACCTTC. Translated: CASSQSSIQFGYTF.

This chain links TRBV11-2 with TRBJ2-7; possible D gene TRBD1, 6 bases. CDR1 and CDR2 (germline): SGHAT, FQNNGV. This CDR3 spans 15 amino acids. Trimming cost V 3 bases and J 2 bases, with 14 bases left between them. The CDR3: CASSFYRRGTYEQYF. Written as DNA, the CDR3 is TGTGCCAGCAGCTTTTACAGAAGGGGGACCTACGAGCAGTACTTC.

V is TRBV4-2 and J is TRBJ2-5; 13 nucleotides agree with TRBD2. V trimming: 1 base; J trimming: 2 bases; junction bases outside the gene matches: 4. CDR1 is LGHNA, CDR2 YNFKEQ, per germline. The CDR3 runs to 17 residues. CDR3 nucleotide sequence: TGTGCCAGCAGCCAAGGGGGACTAGCGGGACCGCAAGAGACCCAGTACTTC. Translating gives CASSQGGLAGPQETQYF.

A few counts support this clone. V usage is TRBV7-7 and J usage is TRBJ2-7; weak D call: TRBD1 (6 bases). Trimming cost V 5 bases and J 4 bases, with 15 bases left between them. The germline V gene encodes CDR1 SSHAT and CDR2 FNYEAQ (reference sequence). The CDR3 contains 14 residues. Written as DNA, the CDR3 is TGTGCCAGCAGCCCCCAGGGGAGTCCTTACGAGCAGTACTTC. This codes for CASSPQGSPYEQYF.

This chain connects TRBV9 to TRBJ1-2; D ambiguous. Germline assignment: CDR1 SGDLS and CDR2 YYNGEE. This CDR3 is built from 15 residues. The V end lost 0 bases, the J end lost 8 bases, and 17 bases lay between the germline ends. CDR3 amino acids: CASSVVGQPSLGYTF. CDR3 coding DNA: TGTGCCAGCAGCGTAGTGGGCCAACCAAGCCTCGGCTACACCTTC. Full variable domain (outside the CDR3, taken from reference TRBV9 and TRBJ1-2): DSGVTQTPKHLITATGQRVTLRCSPRSGDLSVYWYQQSLDQGLQFLIQYYNGEERAKGNILERFSAQQFPDLHSELNLSSLELGDSALYFCASSVVGQPSLGYTFGSGTRLTVV.

The V and J genes are TRBV5-1 and TRBJ1-2; 7 nucleotides agree with TRBD1. Germline V CDR1 and CDR2: SGHRS, YFSETQ. Unmatched junction bases numbered 3, after V lost 0 bases and J lost 4 bases. The CDR3 is 14 residues long. The CDR3 DNA is TGCGCCAGCAGCTTGGAGGGGGCTGGCTATGGCTACACCTTC. It codes for CASSLEGAGYGYTF.

The chain joins TRBV9 to TRBJ2-3; D gene ambiguous. Looked up from germline, CDR1 is SGDLS and CDR2 is YYNGEE. The CDR3 has 15 residues. Trimming pared 4 bases from V and 0 bases from J, leaving 12 bases between. The CDR3 sequence is CASSPQFASTDTQYF. As DNA, the CDR3 is TGTGCCAGCAGCCCACAATTCGCTAGCACAGATACGCAGTATTTT.

The chain carries TRBV5-6 and TRBJ2-5; D not certain. Germline CDR1 SGHDT, CDR2 YYEEEE. The V end was cut by 4 bases, the J end by 2 bases, with 6 bases between. The CDR3 runs to 12 residues. The CDR3 here is CASSIPQETQYF. The CDR3 region has the DNA TGTGCCAGCAGCATCCCACAAGAGACCCAGTACTTC. Full variable domain (rest looked up from reference TRBV5-6 and TRBJ2-5): DAGVTQSPTHLIKTRGQQVTLRCSPKSGHDTVSWYQQALGQGPQFIFQYYEEEERQRGNFPDRFSGHQFPNYSSELNVNALLLGDSALYLCASSIPQETQYFGPGTRLLVL.

The rearrangement joins TRBV18 to TRBJ1-1; perhaps TRBD1 as D (6 bases). V lost 0 bases and J lost 0, with 11 bases in between. This CDR3 is built from 16 residues. Per germline, CDR1 KGHSH and CDR2 LQKENI. The CDR3 nucleotides read TGTGCCAGCTCACCACCCGGGGGCAGGGTGAACACTGAAGCTTTCTTT. This translates into CASSPPGGRVNTEAFF.